The 21 T cell receptor beta chains given below trace back to one sample, sequenced in a study of tumor-infiltrating lymphocytes in primary liver carcinoma (dated by TCRdb to about 2017). Total RNA and DNA were co-extracted from about 20-30 mg of bulk tissue with the AllPrep DNA/RNA mini kit, without cell sorting. Data came from an Illumina HiSeq 2500. Starting from around 520 ng total RNA, TCRbeta-specific cDNA was produced by reverse transcription with a constant-region primer and ProtoScript II reverse transcriptase. Three nested multiplex PCR rounds, following a slightly modified ARM-PCR procedure, were used to build the TCRbeta libraries. Each of the first two PCR rounds ran for about 10 cycles using multiplex TRBV1-TRBV30 forward primers together with a Cbeta reverse primer. The public reads were reanalyzed by TCRdb: fastp trimming at Q25, MiXCR alignment, in-frame beta chains only. Rows are combined by CDR3 protein, so each entry shows the most common genes and DNA. The sample includes almost 55,000 distinct CDR3 sequences, with about 70% observed a single time. About 25% of the sample rests with the top ten.

The sample was liver tumor tissue from sampling region 2. Interpreted using the paper, the cell subset or site label stands for: tumor region T2, inferior pole. These receptors all come from a man aged 35-49 years with primary liver carcinoma and hepatitis B virus infection.

In this sample, this clonotype turned up many times. The chain combines TRBV14 with TRBJ1-1, with no clear D. The V end lost 0 bases, the J end lost 0 bases, and 11 bases lay between the germline ends. Germline assignment: CDR1 SGHDN and CDR2 FVKESK. The CDR3 spans 16 residues. The CDR3 DNA is TGTGCCAGCAGCCAAGATCGTGGTCAGCTGAACACTGAAGCTTTCTTT. This encodes CASSQDRGQLNTEAFF. The variable domain in full, with the rest retrieved from reference TRBV14 and TRBJ1-1, is EAGVTQFPSHSVIEKGQTVTLRCDPISGHDNLYWYRRVMGKEIKFLLHFVKESKQDESGMPNNRFLAERTGGTYSTLKVQPAELEDSGVYFCASSQDRGQLNTEAFFGQGTRLTVV.

With regard to this clonotype: Relative to the germline gene, one junction end is altered; a read error may explain this. V and J are TRBV7-8 and TRBJ1-5, with D possibly being TRBD1 (5 bases). This CDR3 region has 16 residues. Germline V lookup: CDR1 SGHVS, CDR2 FQNEAQ. The DNA for the CDR3 is TGTACCAGCAGCCCCGAGGGAGGGGATAGCAATCAGCCCCAGCATTTT. Translation: CTSSPEGGDSNQPQHF.

With respect to this clonotype: Mismatch with germline at one junction end may stem from a read error. The chain has TRBV29-1 and TRBJ2-5; 7 bases agree with TRBD2. The CDR3 extends over 13 amino acids. The germline V gene encodes CDR1 SQVTM and CDR2 ANQGSEA. In DNA, the CDR3 is TGCAGCGTTGATGGGAGGGCCGCTAAGACACAGTACTTC. Translated, it gives CSVDGRAAKTQYF.

In regard to this clonotype: The junction departs from germline at one end; a sequencing error may be responsible. The rearrangement uses TRBV11-3 and TRBJ2-3, with D unresolved. The CDR3 sequence is 13 residues long. CDR1 is SGHNT, CDR2 YENEEA, per germline. CDR3 DNA: TGTGCCAGCAGCTGTGGCGAGGCAGATACCCAGTATTTT. This gives the protein CASSCGEADTQYF.

This clonotype appeared a few times. The junction and the germline gene differ at one end; a read error may be behind it. The chain is built from TRBV29-1 and TRBJ2-7; D is undetermined. This CDR3 is built from 13 residues. Germline V gene data show CDR1 as SQVTM and CDR2 as ANQGSEA. CDR3 residues: CSAELTESYEQYF. CDR3 nucleotides: TGCAGCGCTGAATTAACAGAATCCTACGAACAGTACTTC.

In its sample, this clonotype is medium-sized. The chain is built from TRBV11-2 and TRBJ2-1; D is perhaps TRBD1 or TRBD2 (5 bases each). CDR1 is SGHAT and CDR2 is FQNNGV in the germline V gene. Trimming cost V 7 bases and J 7 bases, with 14 bases left between them. CDR3 size: 13 residues. This CDR3 reads CASNRGSGNEQFF. CDR3 in DNA: TGTGCCAGCAACCGGGGCTCTGGGAATGAGCAGTTCTTC.

Of note for this clonotype: Its ends do not fully match the called genes, so a read error is possible. The chain recombines TRBV6-6 with TRBJ2-7; D not certain. Germline V CDR1 and CDR2: MNHNY, SVGAGI (reference sequence). The length of the CDR3 is 14 residues. The CDR3 DNA is TGCGCCAGCAGACATAAGACCCAGGCCCGGGAGCAGTACTTC. It encodes CASRHKTQAREQYF.

This clonotype has only one observation. One end of the junction is discordant with germline, which a read error may explain. This chain uses TRBV29-1 with TRBJ2-1; D is possibly TRBD1 (6 bases). CDR1 SQVTM and CDR2 ANQGSEA come from the germline V gene. This CDR3 region has 14 residues. The CDR3 coding sequence is TGCAGCGTATTGCCGGGACAAGGGGTGGATGAGCAATTCTTC. This gives the protein CSVLPGQGVDEQFF.

In the case of this clonotype: One end of the junction fails to match germline, which may point to a read error. This chain connects TRBV14 to TRBJ1-1; D remains unclear. Germline V gives CDR1 SGHDN, CDR2 FVKESK. This CDR3 is 12 amino acids long. For the CDR3, the DNA is TGTGCCAGCAGTCAAGACCAGGCTGAAGCTTTCTTC. This sequence encodes CASSQDQAEAFF.

This clonotype showed up many times. The chain combines TRBV28 with TRBJ1-3, with D unclear. Trimming left V 5 bases short and J 3 bases short, with 8 bases between. CDR1 is MDHEN, CDR2 SYDVKM, per germline. CDR3 length equals 13 residues. CDR3 DNA: TGTGCCAGCAGTCCGAGTCATGGAAACACCATATATTTT. Its translation: CASSPSHGNTIYF.

A word on this clonotype: At one end, the junction sequence differs from germline, possibly due to a read error. This sequence joins TRBV6-1 and TRBJ2-1; D perhaps matches TRBD1 (5 bases). CDR1 and CDR2 (germline): MNHNS, SASEGT. The CDR3 covers 13 residues. CDR3 residues: CASSEDIHNEQFF. The CDR3, as DNA: TGTGCCAGTAGTGAGGACATCCACAATGAGCAGTTCTTC.

As regards this clonotype: It may be a read error: a sequence one base away is much more abundant. V gene TRBV7-9 combines with J gene TRBJ1-2; TRBD1 is a possible D gene (6 bases). Trimming stripped 9 bases from V and 7 bases from J, with 24 bases between. This CDR3 spans 15 amino acids. Germline V CDR1 and CDR2: SEHNR, FQNEAQ (reference sequence). CDR3 sequence reads: CARSATLGGAGGYTF. The CDR3 DNA follows: TGTGCCAGAAGCGCTACTCTTGGGGGGGCTGGTGGCTACACCTTC.

This clonotype was counted a single time. A much more abundant neighbour one base away suggests this may be a read error. Given the absence of the conserved phenylalanine or tryptophan at the CDR3 end, a read error is likely. CDR3 in amino acids: CASSKGLSQGGELFY. In nucleotides, the CDR3 is TGTGCCAGTAGTAAGGGCCTCTCCCAAGGCGGGGAGCTGTTTTAT. The genes are TRBV19 and TRBJ2-2; D not certain. The germline V and J ends were trimmed by 4 bases and 7 bases, with 16 bases remaining between them. This CDR3 has 15 amino acids. From germline, CDR1 is LNHDA and CDR2 SQIVND (reference sequence).

Regarding this clonotype: Since a much larger clone is just one base distant, this may be a read error. As the CDR3 is not closed by the conserved phenylalanine or tryptophan, this likely results from a read error. The V call is TRBV27, the J call TRBJ2-2, with no clear D. Germline V lookup: CDR1 MNHEY, CDR2 SMNVEV (reference sequence). This CDR3 contains 12 residues. V dropped 2 bases and J dropped 2 bases, with 0 bases sitting between them. This CDR3 reads CASSLNTGELFL. The CDR3 DNA reads as TGTGCCAGCAGTTTAAACACCGGGGAGCTGTTTTTA.

V is TRBV24-1 and J is TRBJ2-2; 7 positions agree with TRBD1. CDR3 length: 19 residues. The trim removed 3 bases at V and 4 bases at J, leaving 16 bases unmatched. CDR1 KGHDR and CDR2 SFDVKD come from the germline V gene. The DNA for the CDR3 is TGTGCCACCAGTGATCTGAATACACCGGGACAGCGCCCCACCGGGGAGCTGTTTTTT. This gives the protein CATSDLNTPGQRPTGELFF.

The table lists this clonotype with a count of one. At one end the junction does not follow the germline gene, possibly because of a read error. CDR3 sequence: CVSSPGLFGGDEQFF. The CDR3 DNA reads TGTGTCAGCAGTCCCGGACTGTTCGGGGGCGATGAGCAGTTCTTC. The V and J genes are TRBV6-5 and TRBJ2-1; TRBD1 or TRBD2 may be the D gene (6 bases each). The CDR3 is 15 residues long. In germline, CDR1 is MNHEY, CDR2 SVGAGI.

Notes on this clonotype: The conserved phenylalanine or tryptophan is not found at the CDR3 terminus, so this likely reflects a read error. This chain connects TRBV12-3 or TRBV12-4 to TRBJ1-2; possible D gene TRBD1, 5 bases. The CDR3 runs 14 residues. Trimming took off 6 bases at V and 5 bases at J, with 16 bases between the two ends. The CDR3 DNA sequence: TGTGCCAGCAGCCCGACGGGGGTACATTATGGCTACACCTTA. Its protein is CASSPTGVHYGYTL.

This chain links TRBV7-2 with TRBJ2-2; D tentatively fits TRBD1 or TRBD2 (5 bases each). Germline loops: CDR1 SGHTA, CDR2 FQGNSA. V lost 3 bases and J 4 bases, leaving 12 bases between the germline ends. This CDR3 has 15 residues. CDR3 nucleotides: TGTGCCAGCAGCTTTCAGGGTGGAGGCACCGGGGAGCTGTTTTTT. Translation gives CASSFQGGGTGELFF. Together with reference TRBV7-2 and TRBJ2-2, the CDR3 gives the full variable domain: GAGVSQSPSNKVTEKGKDVELRCDPISGHTALYWYRQSLGQGLEFLIYFQGNSAPDKSGLPSDRFSAERTGGSVSTLTIQRTQQEDSAVYLCASSFQGGGTGELFFGEGSRLTVL.

On this clonotype: This is likely a read error, given that the CDR3 carries no conserved phenylalanine or tryptophan at its end. The V call is TRBV12-3 or TRBV12-4, the J call TRBJ2-2, with 7 bases identical to TRBD1. The CDR3 loop spans 14 amino acids. V lost 7 bases to trimming and J lost 9 bases; unmatched junction nucleotides: 11. Here the CDR3 reads CASIYTTGPRELFL. The CDR3 DNA reads TGTGCCAGCATCTATACGACAGGGCCCAGGGAGCTGTTTTTA.

This clonotype was picked up many times. V is TRBV4-1 and J is TRBJ2-4, with 7 positions matching TRBD2. CDR1 is MGHRA, CDR2 YSYEKL, per germline. This CDR3 is built from 16 residues. J was trimmed by 0 bases and V by 4 bases; bases with no gene match: 6. CDR3 in DNA: TGCGCCAGCAGCCCGGGGAGACTAGCAGCCAAAAACATTCAGTACTTC. This encodes CASSPGRLAAKNIQYF.

V and J are TRBV6-1 and TRBJ2-7, with TRBD2 as a possible D gene (5 bases). This CDR3 contains 13 residues. The germline V and J ends were trimmed by 10 bases and 6 bases, with 19 bases remaining between them. Germline V gene sequence: CDR1 MNHNS, CDR2 SASEGT. The CDR3 DNA is TGTGCCACCCGGGATAGTTTCTCATTCGAGCAGTACTTC. This codes for CATRDSFSFEQYF.